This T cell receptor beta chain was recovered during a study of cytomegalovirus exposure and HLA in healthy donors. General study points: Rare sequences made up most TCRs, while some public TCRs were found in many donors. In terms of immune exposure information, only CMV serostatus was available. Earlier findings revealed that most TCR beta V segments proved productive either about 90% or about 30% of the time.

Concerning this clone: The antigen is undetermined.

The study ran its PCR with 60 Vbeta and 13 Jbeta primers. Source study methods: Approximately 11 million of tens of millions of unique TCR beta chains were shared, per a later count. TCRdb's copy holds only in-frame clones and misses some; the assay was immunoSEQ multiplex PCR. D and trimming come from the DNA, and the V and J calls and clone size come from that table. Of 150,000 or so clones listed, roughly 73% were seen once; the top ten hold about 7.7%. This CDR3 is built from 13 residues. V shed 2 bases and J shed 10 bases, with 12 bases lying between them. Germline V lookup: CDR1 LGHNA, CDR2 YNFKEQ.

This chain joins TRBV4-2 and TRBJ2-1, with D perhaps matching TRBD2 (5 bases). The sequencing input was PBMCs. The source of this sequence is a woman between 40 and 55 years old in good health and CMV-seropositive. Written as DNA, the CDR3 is TGTGCCAGCAGCCAACCAATGGGCGGGGAGCAGTTCTTC. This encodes CASSQPMGGEQFF.